This T cell receptor (beta chain) was recorded in a study of HIV-infected patients and healthy controls. Findings of the study overall: Donor HLA types were not determined in the study. Healthy control repertoires had roughly threefold more distinct CDR3s than untreated HIV+ repertoires, and higher Shannon diversity.

450 to 600 ng RNA was reverse transcribed with alpha and beta constant-region primers. Separate chain-specific third strand synthesis with multiplexing indices produced the alpha and beta libraries. After a brief PCR adding P5, P7 and a second index, roughly 25 amplification cycles followed. TCRdb reprocessed the 5' RACE reads via MiXCR and lists one record per CDR3 protein. The sample consists of 17,000 or so distinct CDR3 sequences, about 5% of them appearing once. All unsorted peripheral T cells were captured because whole blood was used without fractionation. This clonotype is deemed medium-sized. What it binds is not known. The CDR3 spans 15 residues. The germline gives CDR1 MDHEN, CDR2 SYDVKM. The V and J ends lost 5 bases and 7 bases, in that order; junction bases with no gene match: 10.

The chain carries TRBV28 and TRBJ2-3; TRBD2 matches at 9 bases. Specimen: blood. The TCR comes from an adult in good health. The CDR3 is CASSRPGTSRHTQYF. The CDR3 DNA reads TGTGCCAGCAGTCGGCCCGGGACTAGCCGGCATACGCAGTATTTT.